This entry lists 13 T cell receptor beta chains sequenced from one sample in a study of beta chain features in type 1 diabetes. Every isolated RNA sample was fully reverse transcribed, so sequencing captured expressed TCRB transcripts. Measured with immunoSEQ multiplex PCR; TCRdb has only the in-frame clones, and not every one. This sample has about 640,000 clones; roughly 12% occur once, and the top ten carry 0.095% to 0.15%. These receptors have no known antigen. Study-wide points: TCRB CDR3s from Type 1 diabetes patients were moderately but significantly shorter in all four CD4+ subsets.

Material: naive CD4+ T cells from blood. These receptors originate from a man aged 25 to 40 with type 1 diabetes.

This clone has only a few counts. The gene calls are TRBV27 and TRBJ2-2; D may be TRBD1 (5 bases). The CDR3 sequence is 14 residues long. Germline assignment: CDR1 MNHEY and CDR2 SMNVEV (reference sequence). V lost 10 bases to trimming and J lost 1 base, with 13 bases between them. Here the CDR3 reads CATGRGRNTGELFF. The CDR3 bases are TGTGCCACTGGTAGGGGAAGGAACACCGGGGAGCTGTTTTTT.

The table lists this clone with a few counts. The chain is built from TRBV15 and TRBJ1-2, with D possibly TRBD1 on 6 matching bases. The CDR3 contains 14 residues. V lost 0 bases to trimming and J lost 7 bases, with 12 bases between them. Germline CDR1 reads LNHNV; CDR2 reads YYDKDF (reference sequence). In DNA, the CDR3 is TGTGCCACCAGCAGAGATAGGGGGGCGAGTGGCTACACCTTC. Protein: CATSRDRGASGYTF. The complete variable domain, with remaining parts taken from reference TRBV15 and TRBJ1-2, reads DAMVIQNPRYQVTQFGKPVTLSCSQTLNHNVMYWYQQKSSQAPKLLFHYYDKDFNNEADTPDNFQSRRPNTSFCFLDIRSPGLGDTAMYLCATSRDRGASGYTFGSGTRLTVV.

The chain recombines TRBV7-2 with TRBJ2-4, with unresolved D. V lost 3 bases and J 2 bases, leaving 8 bases between the germline ends. The CDR3 has 14 residues. Germline V gives CDR1 SGHTA, CDR2 FQGNSA. This CDR3 is CASSFAGTKNIQYF. The CDR3, as DNA: TGTGCCAGCAGCTTCGCAGGAACCAAAAACATTCAGTACTTC.

The V and J genes are TRBV9 and TRBJ2-7; 9 nucleotides match TRBD1. CDR3 size: 17 residues. The ends lost 0 bases at V and 3 bases at J; junction bases unmatched: 10. Germline CDR1 and CDR2: SGDLS and YYNGEE. CDR3 protein: CASSVGVSDRGYYEQYF. In nucleotides, the CDR3 is TGTGCCAGCAGCGTAGGGGTTTCGGACAGGGGTTACTACGAGCAGTACTTC. Filled out from reference TRBV9 and TRBJ2-7, the complete variable domain reads DSGVTQTPKHLITATGQRVTLRCSPRSGDLSVYWYQQSLDQGLQFLIQYYNGEERAKGNILERFSAQQFPDLHSELNLSSLELGDSALYFCASSVGVSDRGYYEQYFGPGTRLTVT.

The gene calls are TRBV11-1 and TRBJ2-1; D gene ambiguous. CDR1 is SGHAT, CDR2 FQDESV, per germline (reference sequence). V was cut by 1 base and J by 1 base, with 11 bases left in between. The CDR3 is made up of 16 amino acids. CDR3 residues: CASSLGDGNSYNEQFF. The CDR3, as DNA: TGTGCCAGCAGCTTAGGAGATGGGAATTCCTACAATGAGCAGTTCTTC.

The rearrangement uses TRBV7-9 and TRBJ1-2; 8 nucleotides agree with TRBD1. The CDR3 extends over 13 amino acids. Germline-derived CDR1 and CDR2 are SEHNR and FQNEAQ (reference sequence). The ends lost 5 bases at V and 5 bases at J; junction bases unmatched: 4. CDR3 sequence: CASSARQGYGYTF. CDR3 bases: TGTGCCAGCAGCGCTAGACAGGGGTATGGCTACACCTTC.

The chain is built from TRBV6-5 and TRBJ1-1; 7 nucleotides line up with TRBD1. Germline CDR1 MNHEY, CDR2 SVGAGI. This CDR3 spans 13 amino acids. V lost 11 bases to trimming and J lost 4 bases; unmatched junction nucleotides: 10. CDR3 protein: CASRTGVGTEAFF. For the CDR3, the DNA is TGTGCCTCCCGGACAGGAGTCGGCACTGAAGCTTTCTTT.

This clone came up a few times. The CDR3 nucleotides read TGTGCCAGCAGCTTTCGGGACTACGGGGCAAGCGAGCAGTACTTC. Translating it yields CASSFRDYGASEQYF. This rearrangement joins TRBV7-2 to TRBJ2-7; TRBD2 agrees at 7 bases. Germline trimming cut 3 bases from V and 6 bases from J; bases unmatched to any gene: 11. This CDR3 contains 15 residues. Looked up from germline, CDR1 is SGHTA and CDR2 is FQGNSA. The whole variable domain, remainder taken from reference TRBV7-2 and TRBJ2-7, is GAGVSQSPSNKVTEKGKDVELRCDPISGHTALYWYRQSLGQGLEFLIYFQGNSAPDKSGLPSDRFSAERTGGSVSTLTIQRTQQEDSAVYLCASSFRDYGASEQYFGPGTRLTVT.

In this sample, this clone turned up a few times. V gene TRBV29-1 combines with J gene TRBJ1-2; D not certain. Trimming pared 6 bases from V and 4 bases from J, leaving 12 bases between. The CDR3 sequence is 12 residues long. Germline CDR1 and CDR2: SQVTM and ANQGSEA. CDR3 residues: CSVSRYSYGYTF. Here the CDR3 DNA reads TGCAGCGTCTCCCGGTATTCCTATGGCTACACCTTC.

This clone was seen only a few times. J is TRBJ2-3 and V is TRBV29-1; 11 positions agree with TRBD1. The CDR3 is made up of 15 amino acids. The trim removed 7 bases at V and 2 bases at J, leaving 8 bases unmatched. In germline, CDR1 is SQVTM, CDR2 ANQGSEA. The CDR3 sequence is CSGGTGGSDTDTQYF. In DNA form, the CDR3 reads TGCAGCGGTGGGACAGGGGGATCTGACACAGATACGCAGTATTTT.

The rearrangement links TRBV6-5 to TRBJ2-1; 9 bases are a match to TRBD2. Germline assignment: CDR1 MNHEY and CDR2 SVGAGI. Trimming at V came to 4 bases and at J to 4 bases, leaving 5 bases not matched to a gene. The CDR3 is 15 residues long. In DNA, the CDR3 is TGTGCCAGCAGTTCCCGCGGGGGGGCTTACAATGAGCAGTTCTTC. The encoded protein is CASSSRGGAYNEQFF.

This clone has more than one count but fewer than ten. The rearrangement joins TRBV9 to TRBJ2-5; D unresolved. Germline V gives CDR1 SGDLS, CDR2 YYNGEE. The length of the CDR3 is 16 residues. Trimming removed 0 bases from V and 5 bases from J, with 17 bases in between. The CDR3 sequence is CASSVGTAQKAETQYF. In DNA form, the CDR3 reads TGTGCCAGCAGCGTAGGAACTGCTCAGAAAGCGGAGACCCAGTACTTC.

The chain joins TRBV29-1 to TRBJ2-2; TRBD1 is a possible D gene (6 bases). From germline, CDR1 is SQVTM and CDR2 ANQGSEA. The CDR3 covers 12 residues. V was trimmed by 7 bases and J by 3 bases, leaving 9 bases between them. CDR3 nucleotide sequence: TGCAGCGGTTACAGGGACACCGGGGAGCTGTTTTTT. Encoded protein: CSGYRDTGELFF.